This TCR beta chain was recorded in a study of T cell responses to AZD1222 COVID-19 vaccine. In the study overall: Analysis merged second doses at about 4 or about 12 weeks. Study results and limitations: The donors showed a predominance of white British ancestry and of females, with possible underestimation of clonal diversity. Repertoire collection took place solely once the T cell response had peaked.

Method: immunoSEQ multiplex PCR; TCRdb's copy keeps in-frame clones and lacks some. The repertoire has about 67,000 clones, under 90% of them found once; the top ten carry 21%. Trimming cost V 2 bases and J 4 bases, with 14 bases left between them. Per the germline V gene, CDR1 is MNHNS and CDR2 is SASEGT. This CDR3 has 16 residues. Turning to this clone: Antigen: not known.

This clonotype was sampled from an adult in good health. The chain couples TRBV6-1 to TRBJ2-2; no reliable D call. The material was peripheral blood, obtained on day 0 of AZD1222 vaccination. This chain's CDR3 is CASSENLLRSTGELFF. CDR3 nucleotide sequence: TGTGCCAGCAGTGAAAATTTACTGCGGAGCACCGGGGAGCTGTTTTTT.